These 6 T cell receptor delta chains originate from one sample sequenced in a study of gamma-delta T cells after stem cell transplantation (dated by TCRdb to 2015 to 2016). The library relied on RT-PCR. The sample was run on an Illumina MiSeq. Clone calls in TCRdb were regenerated from the public reads with CATT, after which identical DNA sequences shared one row. In all, the sample holds about 1,300 delta-chain clones, and roughly 15% of those were seen once. The ten top clones hold 20% to 30% of the sample. Sequenced: gamma-delta T cells. These receptors all stem from a human donor. It is not recorded whose cells these are; they may come from a transplant donor.

This clone occurred a few times. This chain links TRDV2 with TRDJ1; possibly TRDD3 for D (6 bases). V was trimmed by 1 base and J by 10 bases, leaving 27 bases between them. CDR1 and CDR2 from the germline V gene are GEAIGNYY and EKD. The length of the CDR3 is 17 residues. CDR3 coding DNA: TGTGCCTGTGACACGGTGGGGGCCCCTGACGATGTGGATGCACTCATCTTT. Encoded protein: CACDTVGAPDDVDALIF.

This clone was seen more than once but under ten times. A far more abundant clone sits one base away, making this likely a read error. Other DNA sequences in this sample translate to the same CDR3. Here the CDR3 DNA reads TGTGCCTGTGACACCATCGTACCCTTAAACACCGATAAACTCATCTTT. Protein sequence: CACDTIVPLNTDKLIF. This chain uses TRDV2 with TRDJ1, with no clear D. The CDR3 runs to 16 residues. The germline V gene encodes CDR1 GEAIGNYY and CDR2 EKD. V was shortened by 0 bases and J by 0 bases, with 13 bases between the two germline ends.

A few counts support this clone. The TCRdb protein comes from a much larger clone and disagrees with this DNA's translation at residue 8, likely due to a read error; the protein given here is derived from the DNA. V is TRDV2 and J is TRDJ1; TRDD3 might be the D (6 bases). This CDR3 is 17 amino acids long. V gave up 2 bases and J gave up 0 bases, with 18 bases separating them. Germline V gene sequence: CDR1 GEAIGNYY, CDR2 EKD. CDR3 protein: CACDRAGDEKYTDKLIF. CDR3 sequence (DNA): TGTGCCTGTGACAGGGCGGGGGACGAAAAGTACACCGATAAACTCATCTTT.

The sample holds a few counts of this clone. The protein recorded in TCRdb matches a much larger clone and deviates from this DNA's translation at residue 16, suggesting a read error; the protein here is obtained by translating the DNA. The genes are TRDV2 and TRDJ3; 7 bases fit TRDD3. Germline lookup yields CDR1 GEAIGNYY and CDR2 EKD. There are 18 residues in the CDR3. Here the CDR3 DNA reads TGTGCCTGTGACATACTGGGGTTTACCTCCTGGGACACCCGACAGATATTTTTC. Its protein product is CACDILGFTSWDTRQIFF.

Concerning this clone: A far more abundant clone sits one base away, making this likely a read error. At the DNA level, this CDR3 is encoded by other sequences in the same sample as well. This chain's CDR3 is CACDAMGTAVDKLIF. Here the CDR3 DNA reads TGTGCCTGTGACGCGATGGGGACCGCCGTCGATAAACTCATCTTT. The chain carries TRDV2 and TRDJ1; D perhaps matches TRDD3 (5 bases). V was shortened by 3 bases and J by 4 bases, with 17 bases between the two germline ends. Germline assignment: CDR1 GEAIGNYY and CDR2 EKD. There are 15 residues in the CDR3.

Points on this clone: This probably arose from a read error, given a far larger clone one base away. This chain joins TRDV2 and TRDJ1; D might be TRDD3 (6 bases). The CDR3 contains 16 residues. The ends were cut back, 5 bases at V and 0 bases at J, with 18 bases in the middle. Germline-derived CDR1 and CDR2 are GEAIGNYY and EKD. The CDR3 region has the DNA TGTGCCTGTGGGCTGGTGGGGGGCGAGTACACCGATAAACTCATCTTT. Translated: CACGLVGGEYTDKLIF.